Following are 23 T cell receptor beta chains from one sample sequenced in a study of blood T cells in healthy people across ages (dated by TCRdb to the mid-2010s). Libraries were constructed by 5' RACE. Instrument on record: Illumina HiSeq 2500. A second 7 to 11 cycle PCR used a sample-barcoded 5' primer and a J-beta primer mix. The public reads were reanalyzed by TCRdb: fastp trimming at Q25, MiXCR alignment, in-frame beta chains only. Every entry covers one CDR3 protein and lists the most common genes and DNA from its rows. The sample data list about 810,000 distinct CDR3 sequences, and approximately 35% of these were observed just once. The ten largest account for over 10% of the sample. The sample was blood. These receptors were taken from a man younger than 30 in good health.

The J gene is TRBJ2-3, the V gene TRBV5-1; TRBD2 aligns across 8 bases. The CDR3 consists of 16 residues. CDR1 is SGHRS and CDR2 is YFSETQ in the germline V gene. Germline trimming cut 4 bases from V and 3 bases from J; bases unmatched to any gene: 10. CDR3 loop: CASSVKSGGGTDTQYF. DNA of the CDR3: TGCGCCAGCAGCGTGAAAAGCGGGGGTGGGACAGATACGCAGTATTTT.

This clonotype showed up many times. The V gene is TRBV20-1, the J gene TRBJ2-5, with D possibly TRBD2 on 6 matching bases. CDR3 length: 13 residues. The germline CDR1 and CDR2 sequences are DFQATT and SNEGSKA (reference sequence). Trimming took 4 bases from V and 4 from J, leaving 13 bases between them. The DNA of the CDR3 is TGCAGTGCTATCCGGGGACTGTCAGAGACCCAGTACTTC. This encodes CSAIRGLSETQYF.

The chain uses TRBV12-3 or TRBV12-4 and TRBJ2-3; 10 bases line up with TRBD2. The CDR3 has 15 residues. The trim removed 0 bases at V and 8 bases at J, leaving 5 bases unmatched. The CDR3 loop reads CASSLASGGAATQYF. The CDR3 DNA follows: TGTGCCAGCAGTTTAGCGAGCGGGGGGGCCGCTACGCAGTATTTT.

This clonotype was found a few times. The V call is TRBV7-9, the J call TRBJ2-3; possible D gene TRBD2, 5 bases. Germline loops: CDR1 SEHNR, CDR2 FQNEAQ (reference sequence). With 5 bases removed from V and 0 bases from J, the gap between germline ends came to 21 bases. The CDR3 length is 18 residues. CDR3: CASSRRDHYYPSTDTQYF. The DNA for the CDR3 is TGTGCCAGCAGCCGCCGGGATCACTATTACCCGAGCACAGATACGCAGTATTTT.

The V and J genes are TRBV20-1 and TRBJ2-7; D is possibly TRBD2 (5 bases). The germline CDR1 and CDR2 sequences are DFQATT and SNEGSKA (reference sequence). The CDR3 is made up of 14 amino acids. V dropped 2 bases and J dropped 2 bases, with 13 bases sitting between them. CDR3 sequence: CSARMAGLTYEQYF. CDR3 nucleotide sequence: TGCAGTGCTAGAATGGCCGGACTTACCTACGAGCAGTACTTC.

The table lists this clonotype with many counts. The chain joins TRBV9 to TRBJ2-3, with D perhaps TRBD2 (7 bases). This CDR3 contains 15 residues. CDR1 and CDR2 (germline): SGDLS, YYNGEE. V lost 3 bases and J 1 base, leaving 12 bases between the germline ends. The CDR3 region has the DNA TGTGCCAGCAGCGCTAGGGGGGGCGGCACAGATACGCAGTATTTT. As protein: CASSARGGGTDTQYF.

This clonotype was seen ten or more times. This chain connects TRBV5-1 to TRBJ1-2; D unresolved. Trimming cost V 5 bases and J 2 bases, with 19 bases left between them. Germline V CDR1 and CDR2: SGHRS, YFSETQ. The CDR3 covers 16 residues. CDR3 DNA: TGCGCCAGCAGAGGTACTGAACAGTCCACCAACTATGGCTACACCTTC. Its translation is CASRGTEQSTNYGYTF.

The chain uses TRBV29-1 and TRBJ2-3, with D perhaps TRBD1 (5 bases). V was pared by 3 bases and J by 6 bases, with 10 bases between. There are 12 residues in the CDR3. Germline V lookup: CDR1 SQVTM, CDR2 ANQGSEA. CDR3 protein: CSVEKGLDTQYF. The CDR3 DNA sequence: TGCAGCGTTGAGAAGGGGTTGGATACGCAGTATTTT.

As for this clonotype: Since a much larger clone is just one base distant, this may be a read error. The rearrangement uses TRBV25-1 and TRBJ2-7; the D gene could be TRBD1 or TRBD2 (5 bases each). V was trimmed by 1 base and J by 7 bases, leaving 20 bases between them. This CDR3 region has 16 residues. CDR1 MGHDK and CDR2 SYGVNS come from the germline V gene. CDR3 nucleotide sequence: TGTGCCAGCAGTGAATTCGCCGGGACGGCTTACAATGAGCAGTACTTC. It yields the protein CASSEFAGTAYNEQYF.

V and J are TRBV5-1 and TRBJ2-1; TRBD2 agrees at 8 bases. The J call is uncertain, as TRBJ2-7 better fits the DNA end. Per germline, CDR1 SGHRS and CDR2 YFSETQ. CDR3 length: 15 amino acids. Here the CDR3 reads CASSLTIGGAGEQYF. The DNA of the CDR3 is TGCGCCAGCAGCTTGACCATCGGGGGGGCAGGTGAGCAGTACTTC.

The J gene is TRBJ1-5, the V gene TRBV27; D remains ambiguous. Trimming pared 3 bases from V and 4 bases from J, leaving 7 bases between. CDR1 is MNHEY, CDR2 SMNVEV, per germline (reference sequence). The length of the CDR3 is 13 residues. DNA for the CDR3: TGTGCCAGCAGTTTTTCCAGAAATCAGCCCCAGCATTTT. Protein sequence: CASSFSRNQPQHF.

This clonotype was picked up a small number of times. The genes are TRBV12-3 or TRBV12-4 and TRBJ1-2; D not resolved. The CDR3 loop spans 11 amino acids. V gave up 1 base and J gave up 10 bases, with 7 bases separating them. The CDR3 here is CASSLGQDYTF. CDR3 nucleotide sequence: TGTGCCAGCAGTTTAGGGCAGGACTACACCTTC.

Ten or more counts support this clonotype. The V gene is TRBV5-5, the J gene TRBJ1-2; perhaps TRBD1 as D (6 bases). Germline CDR1 is SGHKS and CDR2 is YYEKEE (reference sequence). CDR3 size: 16 residues. V was pared by 4 bases and J by 2 bases, with 18 bases between. The CDR3, as DNA: TGTGCCAGCAGCCTGGAGACAGGTTACGACAACTATGGCTACACCTTC. Its protein is CASSLETGYDNYGYTF. Looking up the rest from reference TRBV5-5 and TRBJ1-2 gives the full variable domain: DAGVTQSPTHLIKTRGQQVTLRCSPISGHKSVSWYQQVLGQGPQFIFQYYEKEERGRGNFPDRFSARQFPNYSSELNVNALLLGDSALYLCASSLETGYDNYGYTFGSGTRLTVV.

This clonotype was observed a single time. This may be a read error, as it is one base from a much larger clone. The chain couples TRBV7-2 to TRBJ2-7; no definite D call. The V end was cut by 6 bases, the J end by 2 bases, with 14 bases between. The CDR3 runs 14 residues. Looked up from germline, CDR1 is SGHTA and CDR2 is FQGNSA. The CDR3 protein is CASSWAGGTYEQYF. Written as DNA, the CDR3 is TGTGCCAGCAGTTGGGCAGGTGGAACCTACGAGCAGTACTTC.

The rearrangement joins TRBV7-2 to TRBJ1-1; no clear D. The ends were cut back, 5 bases at V and 4 bases at J, with 17 bases in the middle. CDR1 is SGHTA and CDR2 is FQGNSA in the germline V gene. The length of the CDR3 is 15 residues. The CDR3 reads CASSTKDGERTEAFF. Here the CDR3 DNA reads TGTGCCAGCAGCACCAAGGACGGGGAACGCACTGAAGCTTTCTTT.

This clonotype appeared a few times. The V call is TRBV20-1, the J call TRBJ2-1, with 9 bases lining up with TRBD1. V was pared by 1 base and J by 9 bases, with 10 bases of the junction left unmatched. Germline CDR1 DFQATT, CDR2 SNEGSKA (reference sequence). CDR3 size: 15 residues. The CDR3 region has the DNA TGCAGTGCTAGAGTACCGAGGACAGGGGACCCTGAGCAGTTCTTC. Its protein is CSARVPRTGDPEQFF.

The chain combines TRBV13 with TRBJ2-5, with 7 bases aligning to TRBD1. Germline V gives CDR1 PRHDT, CDR2 FYEKMQ (reference sequence). V shed 5 bases and J 1 base; nucleotides not matched to a gene: 7. This CDR3 region has 15 residues. This chain's CDR3 is CASSADRASQETQYF. The CDR3 DNA sequence: TGTGCCAGCAGCGCCGACAGGGCCTCCCAAGAGACCCAGTACTTC.

In its sample, this clonotype was seen once. The rearrangement links TRBV7-9 to TRBJ1-1; no definite D call. V lost 1 base and J lost 7, with 7 bases in between. The V gene's germline CDR1 is SEHNR and CDR2 FQNEAQ (reference sequence). CDR3 length: 12 residues. CDR3 amino acids: CASSLDVCEAFF. CDR3 nucleotides: TGTGCCAGCAGCTTAGATGTCTGTGAAGCTTTCTTT.

The rearrangement uses TRBV5-1 and TRBJ2-3, with TRBD2 matching 7 bases. This CDR3 contains 16 residues. Germline CDR1 is SGHRS and CDR2 is YFSETQ. After removal of 4 bases from V and 3 bases from J, the junction contained 11 bases not matched to a gene. The CDR3, as DNA: TGCGCCAGCAGCCGATGGGCTAGCGGAGGAACAGATACGCAGTATTTT. The encoded protein is CASSRWASGGTDTQYF.

Ten or more counts support this clonotype. The chain joins TRBV12-3 or TRBV12-4 to TRBJ1-5, with D uncertain. This CDR3 spans 13 amino acids. V gave up 5 bases and J gave up 0 bases, with 5 bases separating them. The CDR3 here is CASSPFSNQPQHF. CDR3 coding DNA: TGTGCCAGCAGTCCCTTTAGCAATCAGCCCCAGCATTTT.

J is TRBJ1-4 and V is TRBV6-1; possible D gene TRBD1, 5 bases. Trimming removed 1 base at V and 12 bases at J, with 12 bases between. The CDR3 runs 13 residues. CDR1 is MNHNS and CDR2 is SASEGT in the germline V gene. The CDR3 DNA follows: TGTGCCAGCAGTGAAGACGCAGGGCAGGAACTGTTTTTT. Encoded protein: CASSEDAGQELFF.

In nucleotides, the CDR3 is TGTGCCTGGAGTGGAGGGACGGCAGATACGCAGTATTTT. Protein sequence: CAWSGGTADTQYF. The chain employs TRBV30 and TRBJ2-3; D tentatively reads TRBD1 or TRBD2 (5 bases each). This CDR3 contains 13 residues. V was trimmed by 1 base and J by 4 bases, leaving 9 bases between them. CDR1 and CDR2 (germline): GTSNPN, SVGIG (reference sequence).

V usage is TRBV4-2 and J usage is TRBJ2-1; 9 nucleotides agree with TRBD2. The V segment lost 2 bases and the J segment 9 bases; nucleotides outside the gene matches: 8. The CDR3 has 15 amino acids. Germline CDR1 LGHNA, CDR2 YNFKEQ. CDR3 sequence: CASSQNLAGMAEQFF. The CDR3 DNA reads as TGTGCCAGCAGCCAAAATCTAGCGGGGATGGCTGAGCAGTTCTTC.